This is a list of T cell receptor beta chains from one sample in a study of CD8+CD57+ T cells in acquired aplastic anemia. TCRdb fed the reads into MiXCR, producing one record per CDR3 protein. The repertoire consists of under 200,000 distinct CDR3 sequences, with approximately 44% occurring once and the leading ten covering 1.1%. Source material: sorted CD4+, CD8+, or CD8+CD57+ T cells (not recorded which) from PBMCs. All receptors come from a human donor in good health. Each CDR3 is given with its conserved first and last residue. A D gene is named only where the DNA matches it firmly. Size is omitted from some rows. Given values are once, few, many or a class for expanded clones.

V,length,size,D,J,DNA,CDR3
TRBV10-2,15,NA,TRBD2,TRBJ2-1,TGTGCCAGCAGTCAAGGACTAGCTTTCTCCAATGAGCCGTTCTTC,CASSQGLAFSNEPFF
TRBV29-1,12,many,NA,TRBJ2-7,TGCAGCGTATGGACCGATATCTACGAGCAGTACTTC,CSVWTDIYEQYF
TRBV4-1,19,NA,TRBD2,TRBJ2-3,TGCGCCAGCAGCCAAGTACCCCCAGCTCAGGCTAGCGGAGGGGATACGCAGTATTTT,CASSQVPPAQASGGDTQYF
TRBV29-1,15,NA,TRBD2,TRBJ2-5,TGCAGCGTCGCAAGAGGTAGCGGGTACCAAGAGACCCAGTACTTC,CSVARGSGYQETQYF
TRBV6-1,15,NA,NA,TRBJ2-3,TGTGCCAGCAGTAGCCTCATGGCTAGCACAGATACGCAGTATTTT,CASSSLMASTDTQYF
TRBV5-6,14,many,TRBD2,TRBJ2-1,TGTGCCAGCTTGGGACTAGACGTTATCAGTGAGCAGTTCTTC,CASLGLDVISEQFF
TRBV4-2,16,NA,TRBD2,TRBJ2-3,TGTGCCAGCAGCCAACTAGCGGGGGGGACCACAGATACGCAGTATTTT,CASSQLAGGTTDTQYF
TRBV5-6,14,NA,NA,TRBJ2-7,TGTGCCAGCAGCTGGAGGGACACCTCCTACGAGCAGTACTTC,CASSWRDTSYEQYF
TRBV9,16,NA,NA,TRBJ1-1,TGTGCCAGCAGCCCTAAATCGGGGGGCGCGAACACTGAAGCTTTCTTT,CASSPKSGGANTEAFF
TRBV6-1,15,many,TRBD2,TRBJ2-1,TGTGCCAGCAGTGCTAGCGGTCGCTCCTACAATGAGCAGTTCTTC,CASSASGRSYNEQFF
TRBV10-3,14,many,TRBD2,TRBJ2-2,TGTGCCATCAGTGAGTCGGGGGGGACCGGGGAGCTGTTTTTT,CAISESGGTGELFF
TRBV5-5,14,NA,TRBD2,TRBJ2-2,TGTGCCAGCAGCTTGGTGCTAGCGGCCGGGGAGCTGTTTTTT,CASSLVLAAGELFF
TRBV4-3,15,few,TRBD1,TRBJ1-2,TGCGCCAGCAGCCCCTCGACAGGGGGAGACTATGGCTACACCTTC,CASSPSTGGDYGYTF
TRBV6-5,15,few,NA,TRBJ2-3,TGTGCCAGCAGTTTACTCCGCCAGACCCAAGATACGCAGTATTTT,CASSLLRQTQDTQYF
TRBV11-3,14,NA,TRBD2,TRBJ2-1,TGTGCCAGCAGCAAGGGAGGGCCCTCCAATGAGCAGTTCTTC,CASSKGGPSNEQFF
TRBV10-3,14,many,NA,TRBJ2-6,TGTGCCACCGTAGGGCCCCCTGGGGCCAACGTCCTGACTTTC,CATVGPPGANVLTF
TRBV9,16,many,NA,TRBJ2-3,TGTGCCAGCAGCGTAGCTGGGTCCATGCGCACAGATACGCAGTATTTT,CASSVAGSMRTDTQYF
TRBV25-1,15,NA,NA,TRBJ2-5,TGTGCCAGCAGTGATCAGTTGGCCGTCGGAGAGACCCAGTACTTC,CASSDQLAVGETQYF
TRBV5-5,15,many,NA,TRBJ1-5,TGTGCCAGCAGCAGACTTACTAGAAGCAATCAGCCCCAGCATTTT,CASSRLTRSNQPQHF
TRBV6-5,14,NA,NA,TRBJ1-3,TGTGCCAGCAGTTATAAACGGGGCGGAAACACCATATATTTT,CASSYKRGGNTIYF
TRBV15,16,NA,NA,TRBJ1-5,TGTGCCACCAGCAGAGATTATGAGTATAGCAATCAGCCCCAGCATTTT,CATSRDYEYSNQPQHF
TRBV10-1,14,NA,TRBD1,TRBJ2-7,TGCGCCAGCAGCCGAAGGACAGGGGCCTACGAGCAGTACTTC,CASSRRTGAYEQYF
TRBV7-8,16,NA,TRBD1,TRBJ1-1,TGTGCCAGCAGCCGAGACAGGGGCCTATGGAACACTGAAGCTTTCTTT,CASSRDRGLWNTEAFF
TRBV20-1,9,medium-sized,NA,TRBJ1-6,TGCAGTGCTTATTCACCCCTCCACTTT,CSAYSPLHF
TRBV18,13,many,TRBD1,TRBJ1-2,TGTGCCAGCTCTCCCTCGGGACAGGCCTTGCCCCACTTC,CASSPSGQALPHF
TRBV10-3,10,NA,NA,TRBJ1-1,TGTGCCATCAGTGAATGGGAAGCTTTCTTT,CAISEWEAFF
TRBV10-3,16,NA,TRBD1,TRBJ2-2,TGTGCCATCAGTGAGTCGAGGGACAGGGAAGGCGGGGAGCTGTTTTTT,CAISESRDREGGELFF
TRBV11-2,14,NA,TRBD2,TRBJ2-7,TGTGCCAGCAGCTTACTAGCGGGCCCCTACGAGCAGTACTTC,CASSLLAGPYEQYF
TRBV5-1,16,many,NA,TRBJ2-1,TGCGCCAGCAGCTTTACCGGGACTTATTCCTACAATGAGCAGTTCTTC,CASSFTGTYSYNEQFF
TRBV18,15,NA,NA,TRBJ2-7,TGTGCCAGCTCACCCCAATCAGGCGGGGTCTACGAGCAGTACTTC,CASSPQSGGVYEQYF
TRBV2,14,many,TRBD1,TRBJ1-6,TGTGCCAGCAGTGAGGGACAGGGGAATTCACCCCTCCACTTT,CASSEGQGNSPLHF
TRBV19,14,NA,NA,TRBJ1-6,TGTGCCAGTAGTATGTCGTCGCCAACTTCACCCCTCCACTTT,CASSMSSPTSPLHF
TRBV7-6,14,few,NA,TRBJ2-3,TGTGCCAGCAGCCCAGGATCTAGTGCTGGTACGCAGTATTTT,CASSPGSSAGTQYF
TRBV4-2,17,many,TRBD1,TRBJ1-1,TGTGCCAGCAGCCTAGGGCACAGGGGGATCGGTAACACTGAAGCTTTCTTT,CASSLGHRGIGNTEAFF
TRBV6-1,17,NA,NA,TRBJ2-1,TGTGCCAGCAGACACGCGATTCCGACACGCGGAGACAATGAGCAGTTCTTC,CASRHAIPTRGDNEQFF
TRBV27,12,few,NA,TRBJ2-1,TGTGCCAGCAGTGTCGATCGGAGAAGGCAGTTCTTC,CASSVDRRRQFF
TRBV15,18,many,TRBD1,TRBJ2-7,TGTGCCACCAGCAGAGATCGCCATACAGGGGCTACCTCCTACGAGCAGTACTTC,CATSRDRHTGATSYEQYF
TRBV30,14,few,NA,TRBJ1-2,TGTGCCTGGAGTGTAGCCGGGTGGAGCTATGGCTACACCTTC,CAWSVAGWSYGYTF
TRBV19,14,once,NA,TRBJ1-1,TGTGCCAGTAGTCCGTTCGCGGGAGGCACTGAAGCTTTCTTT,CASSPFAGGTEAFF
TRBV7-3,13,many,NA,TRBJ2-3,TGTGCCAGCAGCTTACTGACGGCAGATACGCAGTATTTT,CASSLLTADTQYF
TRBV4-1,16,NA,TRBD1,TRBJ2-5,TGCGCCAGCAGCCAATCCGTGACAGGGGGCTGGGAGACCCAGTACTTC,CASSQSVTGGWETQYF
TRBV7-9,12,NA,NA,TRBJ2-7,TGTGCCAGCAGCTTAGGGGCAGAAGAGCAGTACTTC,CASSLGAEEQYF
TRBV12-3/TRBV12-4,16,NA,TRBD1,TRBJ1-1,TGTGCCAGCAGTAGAGGGCCGGGACAGGGGAACACTGAGGCTTCCTTC,CASSRGPGQGNTEASF
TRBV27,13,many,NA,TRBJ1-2,TGTGCCAGCAGTCCCCAGGCGACCTATGGCTACACCTTC,CASSPQATYGYTF
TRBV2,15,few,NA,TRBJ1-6,TGTGCCAGCATGGTTGAGTCAGGTTTGGCTTCACCCCTCCACTTT,CASMVESGLASPLHF
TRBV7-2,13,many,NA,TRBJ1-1,TGTGCCAGCAGCCTCAGGGTGTACACTGAAGCTTTCTTT,CASSLRVYTEAFF
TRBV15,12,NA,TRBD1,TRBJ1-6,TGTGCCACTGCGACAGGGGTTTCACCCCTCCACTTT,CATATGVSPLHF
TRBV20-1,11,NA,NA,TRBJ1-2,TGCAGTGCTAGATTGACAGGCGGCTACACCTTC,CSARLTGGYTF
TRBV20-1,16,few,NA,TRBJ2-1,TGCAGTGCTAGAGGGAGGCGGGATTCCTCAGGCAATGAGCAGTTCTTC,CSARGRRDSSGNEQFF
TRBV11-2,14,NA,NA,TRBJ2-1,TGTGACAGCAGCTTAGACGGTGGATACAATGAGCAGTTCTTC,CDSSLDGGYNEQFF
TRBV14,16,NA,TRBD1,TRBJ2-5,TGTGCCAGCAGCCAAGTGGGACAGGGTCCTGAAACGACCCAGTACTTC,CASSQVGQGPETTQYF
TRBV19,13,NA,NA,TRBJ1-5,TGTGCCAGTAGTAGCTCGGTGGGTCAGCCCCAGCATTTT,CASSSSVGQPQHF
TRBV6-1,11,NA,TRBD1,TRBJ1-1,TGTGCCAGCAGTGTCGGACAGGTAGCTTTCTTT,CASSVGQVAFF
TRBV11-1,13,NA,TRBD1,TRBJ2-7,TGTGCCAGCAGCTGGGACAGGAGCTACGAGCAGTACTTC,CASSWDRSYEQYF
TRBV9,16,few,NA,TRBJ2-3,TGTGCCAGCAGCGTAGAGGGAAACCCGCGCACAGATACGCAGTATTTT,CASSVEGNPRTDTQYF
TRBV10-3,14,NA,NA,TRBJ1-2,TGTGCCATCAGTGAGGGCGACGGTGGTGGTGGCTACACCTTC,CAISEGDGGGGYTF
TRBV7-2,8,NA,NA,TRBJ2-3,TGTGCCAGCAGCTTAGGACATTTT,CASSLGHF
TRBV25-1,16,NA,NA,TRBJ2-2,TGTGCCAGCAGTGAATTTGAGGATTTGAACACCGGGGAGCTGTTTTTT,CASSEFEDLNTGELFF
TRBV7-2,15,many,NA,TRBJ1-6,TGTGCCAGCAGCTTAAACCGGCAGGGTAATTCACCCCTCCACTTT,CASSLNRQGNSPLHF